These T cell receptor beta chains were read from a single sample in a study of early T cells in non-severe SARS-CoV-2 infection. A single record per CDR3 protein comes from TCRdb applying MiXCR to the 5' RACE reads. The sample carries tens of thousands of distinct CDR3 sequences, roughly 15% recorded once. Sequenced here: whole blood, sampled at baseline. The receptor source for this set is an adult who was a healthcare worker with PCR-confirmed SARS-CoV-2 infection or an uninfected control (not recorded which). The CDR3 runs from the conserved cysteine through the conserved F or W. D genes are given only for firm matches. Clone size is not always given. Where it is, it says once, few, many or a class for expanded clones.

>NA|TRBJ1-2|medium-sized|TRBV12-3/TRBV12-4
CASSLQPHYGYTF
TGTGCCAGCAGTTTACAGCCCCACTATGGCTACACCTTC
>NA|TRBJ2-3|NA|TRBV6-5
CASSYVAGDTQYF
TGTGCCAGCAGTTATGTTGCAGGGGATACGCAGTATTTT
>NA|TRBJ1-5|NA|TRBV6-1
CASSEHSSNQPQHF
TGTGCCAGCAGTGAACACAGTAGCAATCAGCCCCAGCATTTT
>NA|TRBJ2-7|NA|TRBV6-6
CASSRGESYEQYF
TGTGCCAGCTCGAGAGGGGAGTCTTACGAGCAGTACTTC
>TRBD2|TRBJ2-3|few|TRBV6-1
CASSETGTKSTDTQYF
TGTGCCAGCAGTGAAACCGGGACTAAAAGCACAGATACGCAGTATTTT
>NA|TRBJ1-2|few|TRBV12-3/TRBV12-4
CASSLRGLQGYTF
TGTGCCAGCAGTTTAAGAGGGCTACAGGGCTACACCTTC
>TRBD1|TRBJ1-2|once|TRBV20-1
CSARGDRAYGYTF
TGCAGTGCTAGAGGGGACAGGGCCTATGGCTACACCTTC
>NA|TRBJ2-2|NA|TRBV10-3
CAISRPGGGELFF
TGTGCCATCAGTCGGCCTGGGGGCGGGGAGCTGTTTTTT
>TRBD1|TRBJ2-2|NA|TRBV12-3/TRBV12-4
CASRPDRGPGELFF
TGTGCCAGCAGGCCCGACAGGGGGCCCGGGGAGCTGTTTTTT
>TRBD1|TRBJ1-6|many|TRBV18
CASSPGQALLNSPLHF
TGTGCCAGCTCACCGGGACAGGCCTTGTTAAATTCACCCCTCCACTTT
>NA|TRBJ2-1|NA|TRBV7-2
CATMKLWRGTLYNEQFF
TGTGCCACTATGAAACTGTGGAGAGGGACTCTCTACAATGAGCAGTTCTTC
>NA|TRBJ2-3|NA|TRBV4-3
CASSQTSGYTDTQYF
TGCGCCAGCAGCCAGACAAGCGGATACACAGATACGCAGTATTTT
>TRBD1|TRBJ2-7|many|TRBV7-8
CASSRDSFYEQYF
TGTGCCAGCAGCCGGGACAGTTTCTACGAGCAGTACTTC
>NA|TRBJ2-2|medium-sized|TRBV19
CASMEENTGELFF
TGTGCCAGTATGGAGGAGAACACCGGGGAGCTGTTTTTT
>TRBD2|TRBJ2-7|NA|TRBV7-2
CASRGPLKREQEHF
TGTGCCAGCAGGGGCCCCCTGAAGCGGGAACAGGAGCACTTC
>TRBD1|TRBJ1-3|NA|TRBV6-6
CASSSDRGGNTIYF
TGTGCCAGCAGTTCCGACAGGGGAGGAAACACCATATATTTT
>NA|TRBJ2-1|NA|TRBV7-2
CASSLAIDSKFF
TGTGCCAGCAGCTTAGCTATAGACTCAAAGTTCTTC
>TRBD1|TRBJ1-5|many|TRBV20-1
CSARRQGAGPQHF
TGCAGTGCTCGGAGACAGGGTGCCGGGCCCCAGCATTTT
>TRBD2|TRBJ2-1|NA|TRBV11-2
CASSSLRLAGGPRDEQFF
TGTGCCAGCAGCTCTCTGAGACTAGCGGGAGGGCCCAGGGATGAGCAGTTCTTC
>NA|TRBJ2-1|NA|TRBV28
CASSFLGGVNEQFF
TGTGCCAGCAGTTTCTTGGGAGGCGTAAATGAGCAGTTCTTC
>NA|TRBJ2-3|NA|TRBV15
CATSSLGRATDTQYF
TGTGCCACCAGCTCTCTCGGGAGAGCAACCGATACGCAGTATTTT
>NA|TRBJ1-5|few|TRBV12-3/TRBV12-4
CASSQNAQPQHF
TGTGCCAGCAGTCAAAACGCTCAGCCCCAGCATTTT
>NA|TRBJ2-3|NA|TRBV5-1
CASTEKADTQYF
TGCGCCAGCACCGAGAAGGCAGATACGCAGTATTTT
>TRBD2|TRBJ2-7|NA|TRBV5-4
CASSARTSGMREQYF
TGTGCCAGCAGCGCCAGGACTAGCGGGATGCGCGAGCAGTACTTC
>NA|TRBJ2-1|few|TRBV27
CASRHPGGSSYNEQFF
TGTGCCAGCAGACACCCTGGGGGAAGCTCCTACAATGAGCAGTTCTTC
>TRBD1|TRBJ2-7|NA|TRBV7-9
CASSATGQGPYEQYF
TGTGCCAGCAGCGCGACCGGACAGGGGCCCTACGAGCAGTACTTC
>NA|TRBJ2-1|NA|TRBV28
CASSSGAYNEQFF
TGTGCCAGCAGTTCGGGGGCCTACAATGAGCAGTTCTTC
>TRBD1|TRBJ2-4|NA|TRBV12-3/TRBV12-4
CASRTGGENIQYF
TGTGCCAGCCGGACAGGGGGGGAAAACATTCAGTACTTC
>NA|TRBJ2-1|many|TRBV28
CASSFFGESSYNEQFF
TGTGCCAGCAGTTTCTTTGGGGAAAGCTCCTACAATGAGCAGTTCTTC
>NA|TRBJ1-2|few|TRBV12-3/TRBV12-4
CASSPHYREGYTF
TGTGCCAGCAGTCCCCATTATAGGGAGGGCTACACCTTC
>TRBD2|TRBJ2-1|NA|TRBV4-3
CASSQGTGGGYYEQFF
TGCGCCAGCAGCCAAGGAACGGGAGGGGGTTATTATGAGCAGTTCTTC
>NA|TRBJ2-1|few|TRBV20-1
CSARPLGKSYNEQFF
TGCAGTGCTAGACCCCTGGGAAAGTCCTACAATGAGCAGTTCTTC
>NA|TRBJ1-1|NA|TRBV7-9
CASSSPGSPEAFF
TGTGCCAGCTCCTCCCCGGGAAGTCCTGAAGCTTTCTTT
>NA|TRBJ2-7|few|TRBV27
CASRGSYEQYF
TGTGCCAGCCGTGGGTCCTACGAGCAGTACTTC
>NA|TRBJ2-6|NA|TRBV5-1
CASSPGGANVLTF
TGCGCCAGCAGCCCCGGCGGGGCCAACGTCCTGACTTTC
>TRBD2|TRBJ2-5|NA|TRBV20-1
CSGKQAGEGETQYF
TGCAGTGGCAAACAAGCGGGAGAAGGAGAGACCCAGTACTTC
>NA|TRBJ2-7|NA|TRBV2
CASSATGLSNEQYF
TGTGCCAGCAGCGCAACAGGGCTCTCGAACGAGCAGTACTTC
>TRBD1|TRBJ2-5|few|TRBV30
CAWSWDRGSETQYF
TGTGCCTGGAGTTGGGACAGGGGGTCGGAGACCCAGTACTTC
>TRBD2|TRBJ2-1|NA|TRBV11-3
CASRLPGLAGSNEQFF
TGTGCCAGCAGGCTTCCGGGACTAGCGGGATCCAATGAGCAGTTCTTC
>NA|TRBJ2-1|NA|TRBV10-2
CASSEGYNEQFF
TGCGCCAGCAGTGAGGGATACAATGAGCAGTTCTTC
>NA|TRBJ1-5|many|TRBV2
CASSEARGADQPQHF
TGTGCCAGCAGTGAAGCCAGGGGAGCGGATCAGCCCCAGCATTTT
>NA|TRBJ1-2|NA|TRBV7-9
CASSSDNYGYTF
TGTGCCAGCAGCTCCGACAACTATGGCTACACCTTC
>NA|TRBJ1-1|few|TRBV21-1
CASRGTALEGAFF
TGTGCCAGCCGGGGGACAGCACTAGAAGGAGCTTTCTTT
>NA|TRBJ2-2|NA|TRBV5-1
CASAQGTRTNTGELFF
TGCGCCAGCGCTCAAGGCACTCGGACCAACACCGGGGAGCTGTTTTTT
>NA|TRBJ2-5|NA|TRBV6-5
CATMRTNPGTQYF
TGTGCCACCATGAGGACAAACCCGGGGACCCAGTACTTC
>TRBD2|TRBJ2-2|NA|TRBV28
CASSGKRGSNTGELFF
TGTGCCAGCAGCGGGAAGCGGGGGTCGAACACCGGGGAGCTGTTTTTT